This T cell receptor (beta chain) was found in a study of graft-versus-host responses after intestinal transplantation (dated by TCRdb to the early 2020s). Regarding the research as a whole: The transplants that recipients got were multivisceral, liver-intestinal, or isolated intestinal. Every recipient was given anti-thymocyte globulin induction, followed by roughly 3 years of maintenance tacrolimus and steroids. After intestinal transplantation, graft-versus-host and host-versus-graft alloreactive T cell clones in the graft, circulation and bone marrow were tracked using bulk TCR-beta CDR3 sequencing. Alloreactive clones were identified by sequencing pre-transplant mixed lymphocyte reaction products and comparing these products with unstimulated pre-transplant donor and recipient T cells. Of the 20 to 25 intestinal transplant recipients enrolled in the cohort, one of whom was a retransplant, 3 patients without pretransplant specimens were excluded. Donor T cell macrochimerism was defined as a peak of at least 4% donor T cells among recipient peripheral blood mononuclear cells. Samples from a few later patients were sequenced in-house on an Illumina MiSeq with MiXCR processing rather than by the commercial service. The paper's findings and limits, for the study overall: In the allografts of patients with donor T cell macrochimerism, GvH to HvG T cell clonal ratios were high. GvH clones were detected in recipient bone marrow, and some of these GvH clones were observed earlier in ileal mucosa or blood, consistent with an intestinal mucosal origin. Conclusions were limited by the relatively low number and heterogeneity of intestinal transplant patients. Early after transplant, peak levels of circulating GvH clones were associated with declines in HvG clones.

Ends trimmed: V by 6 bases, J by 3 bases; bases unmatched to a gene: 5. There are 14 amino acids in the CDR3, from cysteine to phenylalanine inclusive. The DNA shown is the 42-base CDR3, in frame from base 1. The germline V gene provides CDR1 WSHSY and CDR2 SAAADI. On this clone itself: Its antigen is not yet known. Base qualities are missing; no much larger clone stands one base away.

The library was obtained by the immunoSEQ multiplex PCR assay. For most patients, high-throughput TCR-beta CDR3 sequencing of genomic DNA was performed by Adaptive Biotechnologies. As for how the authors treated the data: Adaptive's ImmunoSEQ software was the source of the TCR sequencing data for over 15 patients, while a few other patients were processed with MiXCR and VDJtools. CDR3 nucleotide sequences shared between donor and recipient were removed because the origin of such sequences could not be assigned. To be classed as alloreactive, a clone needed at least 2-fold expansion over unstimulated cells and a minimum CFSE-low frequency of 0.002% (template counts) or 0.001% (read counts). A clone was considered mappable if detected in the sequenced pre-transplant spleen, lymph node, or MLR CFSE-low populations of the donor or recipient. Cumulative frequency of alloreactive clones was calculated as a percentage of all sequences weighted by copy number. Sourced from immuneACCESS, this table was stored by TCRdb with only in-frame sequences that have V and J called. A share of the clones is absent; for the studies checked, an unresolved V gene accounts for under half, and the remainder has no known explanation. V and J calls and clone size are those listed in that table; D and trimming were worked out from the DNA. The sample table lists fewer than 45,000 clones, around 94% of them with a count of one. Jointly, the top ten make up about 0.8% of the sample.

Blood samples were collected up to 4 times in the first month after transplant and then at least monthly when available. The sample consisted of PBMCs, taken 16 days after intestinal transplant. This TCR was recovered from a human patient who received an intestinal transplant, so some T cells may come from the graft donor. The chain joins TRBV10-2 to TRBJ2-1, with 7 bases in between that match TRBD2. The bases read TGCGCCAGCAGGCCCGGGACTATCTACAATGAGCAGTTCTTC. This encodes CASRPGTIYNEQFF.